The rows below give T cell receptor beta chains drawn from one sample of a study of CD8+ T cells in alopecia areata. Profiled with immunoSEQ multiplex PCR; TCRdb holds only in-frame clones, not every one. The sample has about 190,000 clones; roughly 64% are singletons. The sequencing here drew on CD8+ T cells sorted from blood, taken at week 24, from a patient treated with tofacitinib. These receptors were taken from a human donor with alopecia areata. Each CDR3 is given with its conserved first and last residue. D genes are given only for firm matches. Size tells how often a clone was seen (once, few, many) or the class of an expanded clone, and some rows leave it out.

v_call: TRBV7-9
d_call: TRBD1
j_call: TRBJ2-7
clone_size: few
cdr3_aa: CASSLTEQGGSYEQYF
cdr3_nt: TGTGCCAGCAGCTTAACCGAACAGGGGGGTTCCTACGAGCAGTACTTC

v_call: TRBV27
d_call: -
j_call: TRBJ1-1
clone_size: -
cdr3_aa: CASSLTGNTEAFF
cdr3_nt: TGTGCCAGCAGTTTGACAGGAAACACTGAAGCTTTCTTT

v_call: TRBV4-1
d_call: -
j_call: TRBJ2-1
clone_size: -
cdr3_aa: CASSQEQTYYNEQFF
cdr3_nt: TGCGCCAGCAGCCAAGAACAGACCTACTACAATGAGCAGTTCTTC

v_call: TRBV9
d_call: TRBD1
j_call: TRBJ2-1
clone_size: few
cdr3_aa: CASSAPGQAKNAEQFF
cdr3_nt: TGTGCCAGCAGCGCACCGGGACAGGCGAAGAACGCTGAGCAGTTCTTC

v_call: TRBV6-1
d_call: -
j_call: TRBJ2-1
clone_size: few
cdr3_aa: CASSEGGASEQFF
cdr3_nt: TGTGCCAGCAGCGAGGGGGGGGCCTCTGAGCAGTTCTTC

v_call: TRBV7-9
d_call: TRBD2
j_call: TRBJ2-3
clone_size: -
cdr3_aa: CASTPRASGVPDTQYF
cdr3_nt: TGTGCCAGCACCCCCAGGGCTAGCGGGGTCCCAGATACGCAGTATTTT

v_call: TRBV29-1
d_call: -
j_call: TRBJ1-2
clone_size: -
cdr3_aa: CSVVPATGSPFYTF
cdr3_nt: TGCAGCGTTGTTCCCGCTACAGGGTCCCCATTCTACACCTTC

v_call: TRBV7-2
d_call: -
j_call: TRBJ1-6
clone_size: -
cdr3_aa: CASSLGAGVFNSPLHF
cdr3_nt: TGTGCCAGCAGCTTAGGGGCAGGGGTTTTCAATTCACCCCTCCACTTT

v_call: TRBV15
d_call: -
j_call: TRBJ1-1
clone_size: few
cdr3_aa: CATSRVLLGTEAFF
cdr3_nt: TGTGCCACCAGCAGAGTTTTGTTGGGGACTGAAGCTTTCTTT

v_call: TRBV4-1
d_call: -
j_call: TRBJ1-5
clone_size: -
cdr3_aa: CASSQAHNQPQHF
cdr3_nt: TGCGCCAGCAGCCAAGCGCACAATCAGCCCCAGCATTTT

v_call: TRBV30
d_call: -
j_call: TRBJ2-7
clone_size: -
cdr3_aa: CAFQMGWTSYEQYF
cdr3_nt: TGTGCCTTCCAAATGGGCTGGACGTCCTACGAGCAGTACTTC

v_call: TRBV2
d_call: -
j_call: TRBJ2-1
clone_size: few
cdr3_aa: CASSFEEQFF
cdr3_nt: TGTGCCAGCAGTTTCGAAGAGCAGTTCTTC

v_call: TRBV30
d_call: -
j_call: TRBJ1-2
clone_size: once
cdr3_aa: CAWSLGRGLNGYTF
cdr3_nt: TGTGCCTGGAGTTTGGGCAGGGGCTTGAATGGCTACACCTTC

v_call: TRBV30
d_call: -
j_call: TRBJ1-1
clone_size: -
cdr3_aa: CAWSDAGPAFF
cdr3_nt: TGTGCCTGGAGTGATGCAGGCCCTGCTTTCTTT

v_call: TRBV15
d_call: TRBD1
j_call: TRBJ1-6
clone_size: few
cdr3_aa: CATSKATGGDSPLHF
cdr3_nt: TGTGCCACCAGCAAAGCGACAGGGGGGGATTCACCCCTCCACTTT

v_call: TRBV19
d_call: TRBD1
j_call: TRBJ2-7
clone_size: -
cdr3_aa: CASSIHLDRASYEQYF
cdr3_nt: TGTGCCAGTAGTATCCACCTCGACAGGGCCTCCTACGAGCAGTACTTC

v_call: TRBV6-1
d_call: TRBD1
j_call: TRBJ1-5
clone_size: few
cdr3_aa: CASSERGTGTNSNQPQHF
cdr3_nt: TGTGCCAGCAGTGAAAGGGGGACAGGGACTAATAGCAATCAGCCCCAGCATTTT

v_call: TRBV27
d_call: TRBD2
j_call: TRBJ2-2
clone_size: -
cdr3_aa: CASSLGLAFTGELFF
cdr3_nt: TGTGCCAGCAGTCTCGGACTAGCCTTCACCGGGGAGCTGTTTTTT

v_call: TRBV25-1
d_call: TRBD1
j_call: TRBJ1-6
clone_size: -
cdr3_aa: CASSAPGQYNSPLHF
cdr3_nt: TGTGCCAGCAGTGCGCCGGGACAGTATAATTCACCCCTCCACTTT

v_call: TRBV19
d_call: TRBD2
j_call: TRBJ2-1
clone_size: -
cdr3_aa: CASSPSGGSYNEQFF
cdr3_nt: TGTGCCAGTAGTCCCAGCGGGGGCTCCTACAATGAGCAGTTCTTC

v_call: TRBV7-9
d_call: TRBD2
j_call: TRBJ2-3
clone_size: -
cdr3_aa: CASSSLSASGVSTDTQYF
cdr3_nt: TGTGCCAGCAGCTCCCTCTCGGCTAGCGGGGTGAGCACAGATACGCAGTATTTT

v_call: TRBV5-1
d_call: TRBD1
j_call: TRBJ1-1
clone_size: few
cdr3_aa: CASSDSDREEFPRRNTEAFF
cdr3_nt: TGCGCCAGCAGTGACTCGGACAGGGAGGAATTTCCGCGAAGAAACACTGAAGCTTTCTTT

v_call: TRBV9
d_call: -
j_call: TRBJ2-2
clone_size: -
cdr3_aa: CASSARTVNTGELFF
cdr3_nt: TGTGCCAGCAGCGCCAGGACAGTGAACACCGGGGAGCTGTTTTTT

v_call: TRBV29-1
d_call: -
j_call: TRBJ1-2
clone_size: once
cdr3_aa: CSVELAYGYTF
cdr3_nt: TGCAGCGTTGAATTAGCTTATGGCTACACCTTC

v_call: TRBV19
d_call: -
j_call: TRBJ1-5
clone_size: -
cdr3_aa: CASNRDKYQPQHF
cdr3_nt: TGTGCCAGTAACCGGGACAAATATCAGCCCCAGCATTTT

v_call: TRBV13
d_call: -
j_call: TRBJ1-2
clone_size: -
cdr3_aa: CASSQTGRYGYTF
cdr3_nt: TGTGCCAGCAGTCAAACAGGGAGGTACGGCTACACCTTC

v_call: TRBV2
d_call: TRBD2
j_call: TRBJ2-1
clone_size: few
cdr3_aa: CASRDAGTTPRRRNEQFF
cdr3_nt: TGTGCCAGCAGAGATGCCGGGACTACCCCCAGGAGAAGGAATGAGCAGTTCTTC

v_call: TRBV7-2
d_call: -
j_call: TRBJ2-7
clone_size: once
cdr3_aa: CASREGLRGADEQYF
cdr3_nt: TGTGCCAGCAGGGAGGGGCTACGGGGGGCGGACGAGCAGTACTTC

v_call: TRBV2
d_call: TRBD1
j_call: TRBJ1-5
clone_size: -
cdr3_aa: CASSAPLGQGGSNQPQHF
cdr3_nt: TGTGCCAGCAGTGCCCCCCTTGGACAGGGTGGCAGCAATCAGCCCCAGCATTTT

v_call: TRBV30
d_call: TRBD1
j_call: TRBJ1-1
clone_size: -
cdr3_aa: CAWSSGGVNTEAFF
cdr3_nt: TGTGCCTGGAGTTCAGGGGGCGTGAACACTGAAGCTTTCTTT

v_call: TRBV25-1
d_call: -
j_call: TRBJ1-2
clone_size: -
cdr3_aa: CASSEGHNYGYTF
cdr3_nt: TGTGCCAGCAGTGAGGGACACAACTATGGCTACACCTTC

v_call: TRBV27
d_call: -
j_call: TRBJ1-5
clone_size: few
cdr3_aa: CASSFAESNQPQHF
cdr3_nt: TGTGCCAGCAGTTTCGCGGAAAGCAATCAGCCCCAGCATTTT

v_call: TRBV5-6
d_call: -
j_call: TRBJ1-4
clone_size: -
cdr3_aa: CASSLYRPYTGSNEKLFF
cdr3_nt: TGTGCCAGCAGCTTGTACCGGCCTTATACGGGATCGAATGAAAAACTGTTTTTT

v_call: TRBV9
d_call: -
j_call: TRBJ1-2
clone_size: -
cdr3_aa: CASSSWNSPRSPGYTF
cdr3_nt: TGTGCCAGCAGCTCTTGGAACAGCCCGCGATCCCCTGGCTACACCTTC

v_call: TRBV2
d_call: -
j_call: TRBJ2-3
clone_size: once
cdr3_aa: CASSDVARSTDTQYF
cdr3_nt: TGTGCCAGCAGTGATGTAGCGAGGAGCACAGATACGCAGTATTTT

v_call: TRBV15
d_call: -
j_call: TRBJ2-2
clone_size: -
cdr3_aa: CATSRDLGGTGELFF
cdr3_nt: TGTGCCACCAGCAGAGATTTGGGGGGAACCGGGGAGCTGTTTTTT

v_call: TRBV5-4
d_call: -
j_call: TRBJ1-1
clone_size: few
cdr3_aa: CASSSTRGHAEAFF
cdr3_nt: TGTGCCAGCAGCTCCACACGGGGACACGCTGAAGCTTTCTTT

v_call: TRBV5-6
d_call: TRBD1
j_call: TRBJ2-3
clone_size: -
cdr3_aa: CASKQGGTDTQYF
cdr3_nt: TGTGCCAGCAAACAGGGGGGCACAGATACGCAGTATTTT

v_call: TRBV9
d_call: TRBD1
j_call: TRBJ1-5
clone_size: few
cdr3_aa: CASSGTGGNQPQHF
cdr3_nt: TGTGCCAGCAGCGGGACAGGGGGCAATCAGCCCCAGCATTTT

v_call: TRBV6-1
d_call: -
j_call: TRBJ2-7
clone_size: -
cdr3_aa: CASSDSQSYEQYF
cdr3_nt: TGTGCCAGCAGTGATAGCCAATCCTACGAGCAGTACTTC

v_call: TRBV5-1
d_call: TRBD1
j_call: TRBJ1-4
clone_size: -
cdr3_aa: CASKTWTGENEKLFF
cdr3_nt: TGCGCCAGCAAAACCTGGACAGGAGAGAATGAAAAACTGTTTTTT

v_call: TRBV19
d_call: TRBD2
j_call: TRBJ2-7
clone_size: few
cdr3_aa: CASSLSPGGEQYF
cdr3_nt: TGTGCCAGTAGTCTCTCCCCGGGGGGGGAGCAGTACTTC

v_call: TRBV6-5
d_call: -
j_call: TRBJ2-7
clone_size: -
cdr3_aa: CASSYNDGVGYEQYF
cdr3_nt: TGTGCCAGCAGTTACAACGATGGGGTCGGCTACGAGCAGTACTTC

v_call: TRBV29-1
d_call: TRBD1
j_call: TRBJ2-1
clone_size: few
cdr3_aa: CSGTGAPYFDEQFF
cdr3_nt: TGCAGCGGAACAGGGGCCCCCTACTTTGATGAGCAGTTCTTC

v_call: TRBV9
d_call: -
j_call: TRBJ1-2
clone_size: few
cdr3_aa: CASRTGLLNHGYTF
cdr3_nt: TGTGCCAGTAGAACAGGGCTACTTAACCATGGCTACACCTTC

v_call: TRBV5-1
d_call: TRBD2
j_call: TRBJ2-1
clone_size: medium-sized
cdr3_aa: CASSGTERGDFYNEQFF
cdr3_nt: TGCGCCAGCAGCGGTACGGAGCGGGGGGATTTCTACAATGAGCAGTTCTTC

v_call: TRBV5-6
d_call: -
j_call: TRBJ2-2
clone_size: -
cdr3_aa: CASSLQANTGELFF
cdr3_nt: TGTGCCAGCAGCCTTCAGGCGAACACCGGGGAGCTGTTTTTT